Listed here are 22 T cell receptor beta chains from one sample, sequenced in a study of cytomegalovirus exposure and HLA in healthy donors. The PCR had 60 Vbeta and 13 Jbeta primers. Data came from immunoSEQ multiplex PCR; TCRdb stores just in-frame clones and leaves some out. The sample comprises around 140,000 clones, around 84% of which are singletons, and 2% to 3% rests with the top ten. Sequencing was performed on PBMCs. The receptor source for this set is a man aged 45-65 years in good health and CMV-seronegative.

The count of this clone is one. V gene TRBV29-1 combines with J gene TRBJ1-1, with D uncertain. The germline V gene has CDR1 SQVTM and CDR2 ANQGSEA. The V end lost 4 bases, the J end lost 8 bases, and 11 bases lay between the germline ends. This CDR3 has 11 residues. CDR3 sequence: CSVVYGKEAFF. The CDR3 DNA reads as TGCAGCGTTGTCTACGGGAAAGAAGCTTTCTTT.

This chain joins TRBV6-6 and TRBJ2-5, with D uncertain. CDR1 MNHNY and CDR2 SVGAGI come from the germline V gene (reference sequence). With 4 bases removed from V and 2 bases from J, the gap between germline ends came to 8 bases. The CDR3 totals 13 residues. The CDR3 nucleotides read TGTGCCAGCAGTTCACAGATACAAGAGACCCAGTACTTC. Translating it yields CASSSQIQETQYF.

This clone was seen only once. The chain recombines TRBV7-9 with TRBJ2-2; 7 nucleotides line up with TRBD1. The CDR3 extends over 15 amino acids. The germline V gene encodes CDR1 SEHNR and CDR2 FQNEAQ (reference sequence). V lost 6 bases to trimming and J lost 4 bases; unmatched junction nucleotides: 8. CDR3 bases: TGTGCCAGCAGACCTGGGACAGCCTCCACCGGGGAGCTGTTTTTT. Amino acid sequence: CASRPGTASTGELFF.

This rearrangement joins TRBV5-1 to TRBJ2-7, with 13 bases lining up with TRBD2. The CDR3 is 14 residues long. CDR1 is SGHRS and CDR2 is YFSETQ in the germline V gene. J was trimmed by 3 bases and V by 5 bases; bases with no gene match: 2. The CDR3 is CASRGTSGIYEQYF. As DNA, the CDR3 is TGCGCCAGCAGAGGGACTAGCGGGATCTACGAGCAGTACTTC.

The J gene is TRBJ1-5, the V gene TRBV2, with 7 bases fitting TRBD1. The CDR3 has 16 residues. From germline, CDR1 is SNHLY and CDR2 FYNNEI. V trimming: 7 bases; J trimming: 0 bases; junction bases outside the gene matches: 9. The CDR3: CASTRQGGYSNQPQHF. CDR3 DNA: TGTGCCAGCACCCGACAGGGCGGCTATAGCAATCAGCCCCAGCATTTT. Filled out from reference TRBV2 and TRBJ1-5, the complete variable domain reads EPEVTQTPSHQVTQMGQEVILRCVPISNHLYFYWYRQILGQKVEFLVSFYNNEISEKSEIFDDQFSVERPDGSNFTLKIRSTKLEDSAMYFCASTRQGGYSNQPQHFGDGTRLSIL.

The V call is TRBV7-2, the J call TRBJ2-1; TRBD2 is a possible D gene (6 bases). The CDR3 loop spans 17 amino acids. Germline V CDR1 and CDR2: SGHTA, FQGNSA. V lost 1 base and J lost 9, with 22 bases in between. CDR3 sequence (DNA): TGTGCCAGCAGCTTAGAGGCCCTAGCTAATGTGGGGGGTGAGCAGTTCTTC. This codes for CASSLEALANVGGEQFF.

The chain links TRBV4-1 to TRBJ1-5; a possible D gene is TRBD1 (6 bases). Germline V lookup: CDR1 MGHRA, CDR2 YSYEKL. V lost 1 base to trimming and J lost 0 bases, with 7 bases between them. This CDR3 has 15 amino acids. CDR3 region: CASSQVQGSNQPQHF. CDR3 in DNA: TGCGCCAGCAGCCAAGTACAGGGTAGCAATCAGCCCCAGCATTTT.

The chain employs TRBV30 and TRBJ1-2; 12 nucleotides align to TRBD1. Germline CDR1 is GTSNPN and CDR2 is SVGIG (reference sequence). The CDR3 runs 14 residues. J was trimmed by 7 bases and V by 5 bases; bases with no gene match: 8. The CDR3 reads CAWGRGQGAGGYTF. The CDR3, as DNA: TGTGCCTGGGGCCGGGGACAGGGGGCTGGTGGCTACACCTTC.

The chain has TRBV18 and TRBJ1-5, with 7 bases matching TRBD1. The CDR3 covers 17 residues. The J segment lost 1 base and the V segment lost 3 bases, leaving 9 bases of the junction unmatched. Germline lookup yields CDR1 KGHSH and CDR2 LQKENI. The DNA of the CDR3 is TGTGCCAGCTCACCCGAGACAGGGAAAAGGAGCAATCAGCCCCAGCATTTT. Amino acid sequence: CASSPETGKRSNQPQHF. Full variable domain (outside the CDR3, taken from reference TRBV18 and TRBJ1-5): NAGVMQNPRHLVRRRGQEARLRCSPMKGHSHVYWYRQLPEEGLKFMVYLQKENIIDESGMPKERFSAEFPKEGPSILRIQQVVRGDSAAYFCASSPETGKRSNQPQHFGDGTRLSIL.

This rearrangement joins TRBV19 to TRBJ2-2, with 10 bases matching TRBD2. Germline V lookup: CDR1 LNHDA, CDR2 SQIVND (reference sequence). The V segment lost 7 bases and the J segment 3 bases; nucleotides outside the gene matches: 8. CDR3 size: 16 residues. The CDR3 DNA is TGTGCCAGTATGGGCCCTAGCGGGAGTTACACCGGGGAGCTGTTTTTT. Its protein product is CASMGPSGSYTGELFF.

This clone was detected once. The chain couples TRBV7-6 to TRBJ1-1, with D possibly TRBD1 on 6 matching bases. The CDR3 is 16 amino acids. CDR1 and CDR2 from the germline V gene are SGHVS and FNYEAQ. Trimming cost V 4 bases and J 0 bases, with 15 bases left between them. The CDR3 here is CASSSGGGRMNTEAFF. In DNA form, the CDR3 reads TGTGCCAGCAGCTCGGGGGGGGGCAGGATGAACACTGAAGCTTTCTTT.

The CDR3 nucleotides are TGTGCCAGCAGCTTAGCGCAGGGTGGAAACACCATATATTTT. Its protein is CASSLAQGGNTIYF. The chain links TRBV11-2 to TRBJ1-3; possibly TRBD1 for D (5 bases). V dropped 1 base and J dropped 3 bases, with 7 bases sitting between them. The CDR3 is 14 residues long. Germline values: CDR1 SGHAT, CDR2 FQNNGV.

This rearrangement joins TRBV7-9 to TRBJ2-1, with TRBD2 matching 9 bases. This CDR3 has 18 amino acids. Looked up from germline, CDR1 is SEHNR and CDR2 is FQNEAQ (reference sequence). Trimming cost V 2 bases and J 7 bases; bases outside gene matches: 15. The CDR3 DNA sequence: TGTGCCAGCAGCTTAACCTACGGACTAGGGCGGGAGGGAAATGAGCAGTTCTTC. Translation: CASSLTYGLGREGNEQFF.

About this clone: Because the CDR3's place on the DNA is in doubt, the DNA is left out and the CDR3 is given as listed by TCRdb. The V and J genes are TRBV21-1 and TRBJ1-1; the DNA was not used to check the table's D call, TRBD1. TRBV21-1 is a documented pseudogene. The CDR3 is 15 residues long, counting both termini. The CDR3 loop is CASSVGTGTNTEAFF.

The chain links TRBV7-2 to TRBJ2-3; D is ambiguous. CDR1 is SGHTA, CDR2 FQGNSA, per germline. There are 14 residues in the CDR3. V gave up 4 bases and J gave up 1 base, with 9 bases separating them. In DNA, the CDR3 is TGTGCCAGCAGCTCCGCAGGTGGCACAGATACGCAGTATTTT. This sequence encodes CASSSAGGTDTQYF.

The chain has TRBV5-5 and TRBJ2-2, with 9 nucleotides matching TRBD1. Germline V gene lookup returns CDR1 SGHKS and CDR2 YYEKEE (reference sequence). Germline trimming cut 0 bases from V and 5 bases from J; bases unmatched to any gene: 5. The CDR3 runs to 16 residues. CDR3 nucleotides: TGTGCCAGCAGCTTGGCCGGGACAGGGTTGACCGGGGAGCTGTTTTTT. Translated, it gives CASSLAGTGLTGELFF. Full variable domain (rest looked up from reference TRBV5-5 and TRBJ2-2): DAGVTQSPTHLIKTRGQQVTLRCSPISGHKSVSWYQQVLGQGPQFIFQYYEKEERGRGNFPDRFSARQFPNYSSELNVNALLLGDSALYLCASSLAGTGLTGELFFGEGSRLTVL.

This clone was recorded only once. The V gene is TRBV2, the J gene TRBJ1-1; 8 bases are shared with TRBD1. CDR1 and CDR2 (germline): SNHLY, FYNNEI. The ends lost 8 bases at V and 4 bases at J; junction bases unmatched: 9. The CDR3 is made up of 14 amino acids. CDR3 protein: CASAQSTGGTEAFF. In nucleotides, the CDR3 is TGTGCCAGCGCCCAAAGCACAGGGGGCACTGAAGCTTTCTTT.

V gene TRBV5-1 combines with J gene TRBJ1-2; 8 bases align to TRBD1. After removal of 3 bases from V and 7 bases from J, the junction contained 8 bases not matched to a gene. The CDR3 length is 14 residues. Germline V gene sequence: CDR1 SGHRS, CDR2 YFSETQ. CDR3 bases: TGCGCCAGCAGCTGGGGACAGGAGAACGCTGGCTACACCTTC. Its translation: CASSWGQENAGYTF.

This sequence joins TRBV7-2 and TRBJ1-1, with D possibly matching TRBD1 (5 bases). CDR1 and CDR2 (germline): SGHTA, FQGNSA. The CDR3 spans 15 residues. V was pared by 8 bases and J by 6 bases, with 22 bases between. The CDR3: CASGSYGSGGSEAFF. The CDR3 DNA follows: TGTGCCAGCGGCTCATACGGTTCGGGGGGATCTGAAGCTTTCTTT.

The CDR3 DNA reads TGTGCCACCCCGGGTCAGAATTCACCCCTCCACTTT. It codes for CATPGQNSPLHF. The J gene is TRBJ1-6, the V gene TRBV6-5; D call uncertain. Trimming left V 10 bases short and J 7 bases short, with 11 bases between. CDR3 size: 12 residues. The germline V gene has CDR1 MNHEY and CDR2 SVGAGI.

This sequence joins TRBV7-9 and TRBJ2-7; 9 bases are shared with TRBD2. This CDR3 has 15 residues. V shed 0 bases, J shed 5 bases, and the junction held 5 bases outside the gene matches. Germline CDR1 and CDR2: SEHNR and FQNEAQ (reference sequence). In DNA form, the CDR3 reads TGTGCCAGCAGCTTAGCTGGGACTAGCCACCACGAGCAGTACTTC. Its translation: CASSLAGTSHHEQYF.

This chain joins TRBV6-5 and TRBJ1-6; D unclear. Trimming pared 10 bases from V and 7 bases from J, leaving 11 bases between. The CDR3 is 12 residues long. CDR1 is MNHEY and CDR2 is SVGAGI in the germline V gene. The CDR3 protein is CATRVVNSPLHF. CDR3 DNA: TGTGCCACCCGCGTAGTAAATTCACCCCTCCACTTT.